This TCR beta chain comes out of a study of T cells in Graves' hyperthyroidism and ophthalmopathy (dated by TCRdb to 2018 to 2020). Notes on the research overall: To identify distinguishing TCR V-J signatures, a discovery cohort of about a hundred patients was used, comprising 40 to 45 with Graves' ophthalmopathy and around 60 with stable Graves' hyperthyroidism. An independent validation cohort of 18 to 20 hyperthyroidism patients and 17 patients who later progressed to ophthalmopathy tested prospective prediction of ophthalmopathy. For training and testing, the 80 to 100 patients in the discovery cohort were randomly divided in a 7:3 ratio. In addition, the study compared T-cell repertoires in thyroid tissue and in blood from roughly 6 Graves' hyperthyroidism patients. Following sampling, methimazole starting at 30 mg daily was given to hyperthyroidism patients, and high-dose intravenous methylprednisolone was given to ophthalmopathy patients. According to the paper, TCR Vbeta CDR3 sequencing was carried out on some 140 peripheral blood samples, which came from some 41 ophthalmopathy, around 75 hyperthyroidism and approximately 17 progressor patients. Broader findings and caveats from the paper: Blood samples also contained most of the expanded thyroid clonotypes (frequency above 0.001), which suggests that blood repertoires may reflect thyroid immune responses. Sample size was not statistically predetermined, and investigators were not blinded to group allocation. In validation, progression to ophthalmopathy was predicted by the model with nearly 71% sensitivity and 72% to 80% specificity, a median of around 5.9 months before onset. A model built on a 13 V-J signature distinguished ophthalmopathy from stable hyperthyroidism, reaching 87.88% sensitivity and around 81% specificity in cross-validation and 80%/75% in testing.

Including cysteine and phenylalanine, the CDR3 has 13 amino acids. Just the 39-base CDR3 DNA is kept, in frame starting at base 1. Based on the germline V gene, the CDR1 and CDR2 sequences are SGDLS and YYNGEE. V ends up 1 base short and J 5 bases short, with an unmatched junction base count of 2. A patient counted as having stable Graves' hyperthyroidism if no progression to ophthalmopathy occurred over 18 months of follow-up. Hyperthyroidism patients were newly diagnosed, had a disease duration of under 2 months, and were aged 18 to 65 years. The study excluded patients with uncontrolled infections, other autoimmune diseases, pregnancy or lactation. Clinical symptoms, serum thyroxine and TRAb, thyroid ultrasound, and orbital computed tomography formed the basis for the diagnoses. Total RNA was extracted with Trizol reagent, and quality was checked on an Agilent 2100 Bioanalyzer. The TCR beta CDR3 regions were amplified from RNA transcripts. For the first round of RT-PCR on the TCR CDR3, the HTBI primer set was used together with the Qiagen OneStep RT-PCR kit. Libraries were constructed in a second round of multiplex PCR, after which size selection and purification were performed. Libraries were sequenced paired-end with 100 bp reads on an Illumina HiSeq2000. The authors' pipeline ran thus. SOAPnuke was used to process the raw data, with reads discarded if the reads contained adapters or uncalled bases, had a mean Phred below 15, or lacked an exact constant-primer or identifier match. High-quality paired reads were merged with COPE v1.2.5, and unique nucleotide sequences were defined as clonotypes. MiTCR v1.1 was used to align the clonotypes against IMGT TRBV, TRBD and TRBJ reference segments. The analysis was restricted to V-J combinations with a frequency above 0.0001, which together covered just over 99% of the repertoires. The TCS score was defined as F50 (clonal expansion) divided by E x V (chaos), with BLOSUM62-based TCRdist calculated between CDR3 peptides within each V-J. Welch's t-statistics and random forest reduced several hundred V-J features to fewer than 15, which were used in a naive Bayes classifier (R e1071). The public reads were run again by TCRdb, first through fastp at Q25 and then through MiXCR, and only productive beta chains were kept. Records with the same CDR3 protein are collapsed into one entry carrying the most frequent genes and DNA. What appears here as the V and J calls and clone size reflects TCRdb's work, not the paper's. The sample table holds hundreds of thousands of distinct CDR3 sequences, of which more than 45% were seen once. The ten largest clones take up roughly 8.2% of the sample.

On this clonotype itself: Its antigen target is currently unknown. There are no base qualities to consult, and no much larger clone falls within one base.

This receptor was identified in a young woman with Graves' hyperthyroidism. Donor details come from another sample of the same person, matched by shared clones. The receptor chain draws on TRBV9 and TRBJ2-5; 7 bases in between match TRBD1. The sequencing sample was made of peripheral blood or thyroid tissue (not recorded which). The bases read TGTGCCAGCAGCGTAACAGGGGTGGAGACCCAGTACTTC. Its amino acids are CASSVTGVETQYF.